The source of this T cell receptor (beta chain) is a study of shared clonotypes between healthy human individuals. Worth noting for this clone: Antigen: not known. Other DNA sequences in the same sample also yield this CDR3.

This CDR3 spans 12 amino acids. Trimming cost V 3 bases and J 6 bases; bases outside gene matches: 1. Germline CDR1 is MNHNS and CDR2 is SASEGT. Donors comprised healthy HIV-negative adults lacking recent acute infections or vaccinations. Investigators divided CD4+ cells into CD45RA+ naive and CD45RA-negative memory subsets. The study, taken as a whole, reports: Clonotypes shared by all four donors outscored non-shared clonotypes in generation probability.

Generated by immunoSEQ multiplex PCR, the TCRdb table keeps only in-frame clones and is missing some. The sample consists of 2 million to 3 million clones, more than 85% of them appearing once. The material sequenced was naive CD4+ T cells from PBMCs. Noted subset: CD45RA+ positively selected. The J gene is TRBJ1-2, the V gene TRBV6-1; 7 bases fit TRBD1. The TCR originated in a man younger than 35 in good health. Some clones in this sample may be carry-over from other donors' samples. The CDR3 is CASSDRGDGYTF. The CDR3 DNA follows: TGTGCCAGCAGTGACAGGGGGGATGGCTACACCTTC.